This TCR beta chain originates from a study of cytomegalovirus exposure and HLA in healthy donors. Notes on this clone: Its antigen is as yet unknown.

Broader study findings: Information on immune exposure was restricted to one variable (CMV serostatus). In an earlier analysis, productive rearrangement rates for most beta V segments clustered near 87% or 30%. Confirmation in vitro established that a few CMV-associated chains were specific for CMV antigens.

The PCR contained 60 Vbeta and 13 Jbeta primers. Clones were sequenced by immunoSEQ multiplex PCR, and TCRdb holds only the in-frame ones, with some missing. Of 180,000 or so clones listed, over 80% are singletons. The germline V gene has CDR1 SGHTA and CDR2 FQGNSA. Trimming cost V 1 base and J 6 bases; bases outside gene matches: 6. The CDR3 covers 16 residues. The receptor was isolated from a girl between 5 and 17 years old in good health and CMV-seropositive. Input material: PBMCs. The J gene is TRBJ2-1, the V gene TRBV7-2, with TRBD2 matching over 10 bases. CDR3 residues: CASSLVSGRGSNEQFF. CDR3 coding DNA: TGTGCCAGCAGCTTAGTGAGCGGGAGGGGTTCCAATGAGCAGTTCTTC. Full variable domain (remainder filled in from reference TRBV7-2 and TRBJ2-1): GAGVSQSPSNKVTEKGKDVELRCDPISGHTALYWYRQSLGQGLEFLIYFQGNSAPDKSGLPSDRFSAERTGGSVSTLTIQRTQQEDSAVYLCASSLVSGRGSNEQFFGPGTRLTVL.